These 11 T cell receptor beta chains were all obtained from the same sample, sequenced in a study of OX40 agonist ivuxolimab in advanced cancers. Some clones are missing from TCRdb's copy, which holds only in-frame ones; the method was immunoSEQ multiplex PCR. The sample has 75,000 to 100,000 clones; more than 85% are singletons. The source material was CD4+ or CD8+ T cells sorted from blood, sampled in a trial of the OX40 agonist ivuxolimab. The source is an adult with an advanced solid tumor such as melanoma, head and neck, liver or kidney cancer.

CDR3 in DNA: TGTGCCAGCAGCCTACAGGGGTTCTCTGAAGCTTTCTTT. Translating gives CASSLQGFSEAFF. The chain employs TRBV6-6 and TRBJ1-1; 7 bases fit TRBD1. Looked up from germline, CDR1 is MNHNY and CDR2 is SVGAGI (reference sequence). The CDR3 contains 13 residues. Unmatched junction bases numbered 7, after V lost 6 bases and J lost 6 bases.

The gene calls are TRBV19 and TRBJ1-5; 7 bases fit TRBD1. This CDR3 is 15 amino acids long. J was trimmed by 4 bases and V by 2 bases; bases with no gene match: 5. The germline gives CDR1 LNHDA, CDR2 SQIVND (reference sequence). CDR3 nucleotides: TGTGCCAGTAGTATAATGACAGGGCCGAATCAGCCCCAGCATTTT. It specifies CASSIMTGPNQPQHF.

The chain joins TRBV5-1 to TRBJ1-6; perhaps TRBD1 as D (5 bases). Trimming took 4 bases from V and 9 from J, leaving 17 bases between them. Germline CDR1 SGHRS, CDR2 YFSETQ. This CDR3 comprises 15 residues. The DNA for the CDR3 is TGCGCCAGCAGCCAGGGACGTATCCAAGGTTCACCCCTCCACTTT. Translated: CASSQGRIQGSPLHF.

The chain has TRBV5-6 and TRBJ1-5; a weak D match, TRBD1 (5 bases). The V gene's germline CDR1 is SGHDT and CDR2 YYEEEE. CDR3 size: 19 residues. With 5 bases removed from V and 0 bases from J, the gap between germline ends came to 24 bases. The CDR3 coding sequence is TGTGCCAGCAGTCCCGCCCGAGGGACTCGACTATATAGCAATCAGCCCCAGCATTTT. As protein: CASSPARGTRLYSNQPQHF. Drawing the rest from reference TRBV5-6 and TRBJ1-5, the complete variable domain is DAGVTQSPTHLIKTRGQQVTLRCSPKSGHDTVSWYQQALGQGPQFIFQYYEEEERQRGNFPDRFSGHQFPNYSSELNVNALLLGDSALYLCASSPARGTRLYSNQPQHFGDGTRLSIL.

The chain links TRBV30 to TRBJ2-1; TRBD2 matches 10 bases. The J segment lost 6 bases and the V segment lost 4 bases, leaving 18 bases of the junction unmatched. The CDR3 is 18 amino acids. CDR1 GTSNPN and CDR2 SVGIG come from the germline V gene (reference sequence). In nucleotides, the CDR3 is TGTGCCTGGAACGTCGGAGCTTTAGCTGGACTAGCGGCCAATGAGCAGTTCTTC. It is translated as CAWNVGALAGLAANEQFF.

This clone was seen just once. The chain employs TRBV14 and TRBJ2-1, with D perhaps TRBD1 or TRBD2 (5 bases each). The CDR3 covers 15 residues. Trimming cost V 4 bases and J 4 bases, with 14 bases left between them. Germline V CDR1 and CDR2: SGHDN, FVKESK. The CDR3 loop is CASSPMGPYYNEQFF. CDR3 nucleotide sequence: TGTGCCAGCAGCCCAATGGGACCTTATTACAATGAGCAGTTCTTC.

This clone appeared a single time. This chain links TRBV7-3 with TRBJ2-7; TRBD2 matches 8 bases. V was clipped by 2 bases and J by 4 bases; unmatched bases: 7. The CDR3 contains 15 residues. Germline V lookup: CDR1 SGHTA, CDR2 FQGTGA. CDR3 nucleotide sequence: TGTGCCAGCAGCTTACGCGGGGGGCAGGAATACGAGCAGTACTTC. Amino acid sequence: CASSLRGGQEYEQYF.

The rearrangement uses TRBV7-2 and TRBJ2-1; 14 bases map to TRBD2. The CDR3 consists of 16 residues. Trimming removed 0 bases from V and 8 bases from J; junction bases left unmatched: 3. CDR1 is SGHTA and CDR2 is FQGNSA in the germline V gene. CDR3: CASSLAGLAGVDEQFF. The CDR3 bases are TGTGCCAGCAGCTTAGCGGGACTAGCGGGAGTGGATGAGCAGTTCTTC.

The chain uses TRBV19 and TRBJ1-5, with a weak D call TRBD1 (6 bases). V lost 7 bases and J lost 6, with 16 bases in between. From germline, CDR1 is LNHDA and CDR2 SQIVND (reference sequence). There are 14 residues in the CDR3. In DNA form, the CDR3 reads TGTGCCAGTACCAGCGGGGGCAGGGTTCAGCCCCAGCATTTT. Protein: CASTSGGRVQPQHF.

The chain combines TRBV10-2 with TRBJ2-3; D is perhaps TRBD2 (6 bases). CDR1 WSHSY and CDR2 SAAADI come from the germline V gene. V was cut by 8 bases and J by 1 base, with 13 bases left in between. This CDR3 region has 14 residues. CDR3 coding DNA: TGCGCCAGCGGGGGATGGGGGGGCACAGATACGCAGTATTTT. Translated, it gives CASGGWGGTDTQYF.

The chain couples TRBV4-3 to TRBJ1-3; 8 positions agree with TRBD1. Germline V CDR1 and CDR2: LGHNA, YSLEER. The CDR3 is 14 amino acids. V was pared by 4 bases and J by 7 bases, with 6 bases of the junction left unmatched. The CDR3 here is CASSLGTGFNTIYF. CDR3 coding DNA: TGCGCCAGCAGCCTGGGGACAGGCTTTAACACCATATATTTT.